This is a list of T cell receptor beta chains from one sample in a study of T cell changes during pregnancy in multiple sclerosis. The method was immunoSEQ multiplex PCR; TCRdb's version includes in-frame clones alone and lacks a portion of them. The table lists almost 25,000 clones, approximately 90% of them singletons. The material sequenced was CD4+ T cells from peripheral blood mononuclear cells, taken in the first trimester of pregnancy. These receptors were obtained from a female donor in good health, enrolled as a control in a pregnancy study. Both conserved end residues are part of each CDR3. A D gene is named only where the DNA matches it firmly. Size tells how often a clone was seen (once, few, many) or the class of an expanded clone, and some rows leave it out.

D gene	V gene	clone size	J gene	CDR3 DNA	CDR3 protein
-	TRBV4-1	-	TRBJ2-2	TGCGCCAGCAGCCAAGAAGTCGCGGTACTATACACCGGGGAGCTGTTTTTT	CASSQEVAVLYTGELFF
-	TRBV28	-	TRBJ1-1	TGTGCCAGCAGTTTATTAGGGGCTTCGAACACTGAAGCTTTCTTT	CASSLLGASNTEAFF
-	TRBV2	-	TRBJ2-1	TGTGCCAGCAAGGTATCGACTCTAAGCACCAATGAGCAGTTCTTC	CASKVSTLSTNEQFF
-	TRBV25-1	-	TRBJ2-5	TGTGCCAGCAGTGCCCCCCGGGGGGCCGAGACCCAGTACTTC	CASSAPRGAETQYF
-	TRBV28	few	TRBJ1-4	TGTGCCAGCAGTTTTCAGGGACTGGGGGAAAAACTGTTTTTT	CASSFQGLGEKLFF
-	TRBV7-2	-	TRBJ2-3	TGTGCCAGCAGCTCACTCCCCGGCACAGATACGCAGTATTTT	CASSSLPGTDTQYF
TRBD2	TRBV6-5	-	TRBJ2-3	TGTGCCAGCAGAAGACTAGCGGGGTTCACAGATACGCAGTATTTT	CASRRLAGFTDTQYF
-	TRBV19	few	TRBJ1-1	TGTGCCAGTTCTATGAACACTGAAGCTTTCTTT	CASSMNTEAFF
TRBD2	TRBV5-6	-	TRBJ2-1	TGTGCCAGCAGCCCCATACCCGGGACTAGACTCAGCTCCTACAATGAGCAGTTCTTC	CASSPIPGTRLSSYNEQFF
TRBD1	TRBV6-1	-	TRBJ1-2	TGTGCCAGCAGTGAGAGGACAGGGGGCAACTATGGCTACACCTTC	CASSERTGGNYGYTF
TRBD1	TRBV11-3	-	TRBJ2-7	TGTGCCAGCAGCAAGGGGGCGTCCTACGAGCAGTACTTC	CASSKGASYEQYF
-	TRBV7-9	-	TRBJ2-3	TGTGCCAGCAGCGCCGGGACTCCTCGAGATACGCAGTATTTT	CASSAGTPRDTQYF
-	TRBV29-1	few	TRBJ1-1	TGCAGCGTTGAAGCAGATCTAGCTTTCTTT	CSVEADLAFF